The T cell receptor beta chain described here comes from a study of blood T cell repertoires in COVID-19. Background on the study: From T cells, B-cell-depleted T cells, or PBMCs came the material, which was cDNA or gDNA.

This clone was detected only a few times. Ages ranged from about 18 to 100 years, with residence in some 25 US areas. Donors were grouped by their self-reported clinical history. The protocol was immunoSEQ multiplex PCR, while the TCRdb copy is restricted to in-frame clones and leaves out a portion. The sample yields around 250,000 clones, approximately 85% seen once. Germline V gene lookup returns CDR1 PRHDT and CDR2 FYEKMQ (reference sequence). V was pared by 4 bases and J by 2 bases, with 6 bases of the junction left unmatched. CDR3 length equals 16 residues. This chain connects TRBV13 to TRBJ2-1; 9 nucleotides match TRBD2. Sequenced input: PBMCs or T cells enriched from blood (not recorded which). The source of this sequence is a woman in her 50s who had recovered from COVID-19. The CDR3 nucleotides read TGTGCCAGCAGCTCCCCGGCGGGAGGGGCCTACAATGAGCAGTTCTTC. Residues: CASSSPAGGAYNEQFF.